The rows below give T cell receptor beta chains drawn from one sample of a study of T cells after yellow fever vaccination. TCRdb recomputed calls from the 5' RACE reads with MiXCR, one row per CDR3 protein. The table has 170,000 or so distinct CDR3 sequences, roughly 6.4% seen once; the top ten hold just under 3%. Here the sequenced sample was CD4+ T cells sorted from PBMCs, taken on the day of the first yellow fever vaccination. Source of these receptors: a man between 18 and 29 years old who received the YFV17D yellow fever vaccine. Each CDR3 is given with its conserved first and last residue. The D gene is left open where the match is weak. Expanded clones get a size class; other rows say once, few or many, or leave the size out.

V gene	D gene	clone size	J gene	CDR3 DNA	CDR3 protein
TRBV5-1	TRBD2	-	TRBJ2-3	TGCGCCAGCAGCTTCGGGTCTAGCGGGGGGTCCCTCACAGATACGCAGTATTTT	CASSFGSSGGSLTDTQYF
TRBV5-1	-	many	TRBJ1-1	TGCGCCAGCAGCTTGGCCGCGAACACTGAAGCTTTCTTT	CASSLAANTEAFF
TRBV24-1	-	many	TRBJ2-5	TGTGCCACCAGTGACACCCCCGACAGGACGGAGACCCAGTACTTC	CATSDTPDRTETQYF
TRBV9	-	many	TRBJ2-5	TGTGCCAGCAGCGTAGCGGAGGGGGCCTACCAAGAGACCCAGTACTTC	CASSVAEGAYQETQYF
TRBV4-3	-	-	TRBJ2-3	TGCGCCAGCAGCCAAGATGGGGAAGATACGCAGTATTTT	CASSQDGEDTQYF
TRBV12-3/TRBV12-4	-	-	TRBJ2-3	TGTGCCAGCAGTTTCCCCCCTCCCGGGCCGACGCAGTATTTT	CASSFPPPGPTQYF
TRBV12-3/TRBV12-4	TRBD1	-	TRBJ1-2	TGTGCCAGCAGCGAACCCCAGGGGGCTCATGGCTACACCTTC	CASSEPQGAHGYTF
TRBV29-1	-	-	TRBJ1-3	TGCAGCGCCACCTTGACAGTCCCTGGAAACACCATATATTTT	CSATLTVPGNTIYF
TRBV6-5	-	many	TRBJ1-1	TGTGCCAGCAAAGATAGGACACAGCTCATGAACACTGAAGCTTTCTTT	CASKDRTQLMNTEAFF
TRBV12-3/TRBV12-4	-	many	TRBJ2-1	TGTGCCAGCAGTCCTAGACTAGACTCCTACAATGAGCAGTTCTTC	CASSPRLDSYNEQFF
TRBV18	-	many	TRBJ1-6	TGTGCCAGCTCCCTGGGCCAGCTTCCTAATTCACCCCTCCACTTT	CASSLGQLPNSPLHF
TRBV7-9	-	few	TRBJ2-3	TGTGCCAGCAGCTTATCTCAGGGGTTATCGGATACGCAGTATTTT	CASSLSQGLSDTQYF
TRBV4-2	-	few	TRBJ2-3	TGTGCCAGCAGCCCTCTGGGGGACACAGATACGCAGTATTTT	CASSPLGDTDTQYF
TRBV9	-	many	TRBJ2-3	TGTGCCAGCAGCGCCTACACAGATACGCAGTATTTT	CASSAYTDTQYF
TRBV7-2	-	many	TRBJ1-5	TGTGCCAGCAGCTTAGTACATGGGGGCTGGTATCAGCCCCAGCATTTT	CASSLVHGGWYQPQHF
TRBV30	-	few	TRBJ2-7	TGTGCCTGGAGTGGGACAGAGACTACGAGGAAGTACTTC	CAWSGTETTRKYF
TRBV10-3	TRBD1	many	TRBJ2-6	TGTGCCATCCTGGGACAGGGTACGACTGGGGCCAACGTCCTGACTTTC	CAILGQGTTGANVLTF
TRBV5-1	-	many	TRBJ2-3	TGCGCCAGCAGCTTGGTTCCAGCTCGTAAGACAGATACGCAGTATTTT	CASSLVPARKTDTQYF
TRBV6-5	-	-	TRBJ1-2	TGTGCCAGCAGTTACGGTAGGAGAGATGGCTACACCTTC	CASSYGRRDGYTF
TRBV12-3/TRBV12-4	-	few	TRBJ2-5	TGTGCCAGCAGTTTAGCGCGGCCCAACATGAGAGAGACCCAGTACTTC	CASSLARPNMRETQYF
TRBV7-3	-	-	TRBJ2-1	TGTGCCAGCAGCCCTATCACGTTCGGGGAGCAGTTCTTC	CASSPITFGEQFF
TRBV6-2/TRBV6-3	-	many	TRBJ2-2	TGTGCCACCCACGGTAGCTTGAACACCGGGGAGCTGTTTTTT	CATHGSLNTGELFF
TRBV7-2	-	-	TRBJ2-3	TGTGCCAGCAGACTGGGGGCCCTAGTAGATACGCAGTATTTT	CASRLGALVDTQYF
TRBV5-1	-	-	TRBJ2-5	TGCGCCAGCAGCTGGGACGTTAGGGACAGCGGGAACTTC	CASSWDVRDSGNF
TRBV6-5	TRBD2	-	TRBJ2-2	TGTGCCAGCAGAAATCCCCAGCGGGGAAACACCGGGGAGCTGTTTTTT	CASRNPQRGNTGELFF
TRBV4-2	-	few	TRBJ1-1	TGTGCCAGCAGCCAAGAACAGACAGTACGAGCTTTCTTT	CASSQEQTVRAFF
TRBV4-2	-	-	TRBJ1-2	TGTGCCAGCAGCCAAGACGCAGGGAAGGACTATGGCTACACCTTC	CASSQDAGKDYGYTF
TRBV5-1	-	few	TRBJ2-3	TGCGCCAGCAGCTTGGCTCCCCATGGCGCAGATACGCAGTATTTT	CASSLAPHGADTQYF
TRBV29-1	-	many	TRBJ2-3	TGCAGCGTTGAAGATCGGAGGACCCTACAGGGTTGGAGAGCAGATACGCAGTATTTT	CSVEDRRTLQGWRADTQYF
TRBV5-5	-	many	TRBJ2-3	TGTGCCAGCAGCCTGACGGGACCGCATACAGATACGCAGTATTTT	CASSLTGPHTDTQYF
TRBV20-1	-	-	TRBJ2-5	TGCAGTGCTAGACTAGCCGGCAGTGAGACCCAGTACTTC	CSARLAGSETQYF
TRBV4-3	-	few	TRBJ2-5	TGCGCCAGCAGCCAATTCTCCGGGAACTCCCAAGAGACCCAGTACTTC	CASSQFSGNSQETQYF
TRBV12-3/TRBV12-4	-	few	TRBJ1-5	TGTGCCAGCAGGGCCGGGGGGGACCAGGGCAATCAGCCCCAGCATTTT	CASRAGGDQGNQPQHF
TRBV4-1	-	many	TRBJ1-2	TGCGCCAGCAGCCAAGTGGGAAATTCTCCCTATGGCTACACCTTC	CASSQVGNSPYGYTF
TRBV18	-	many	TRBJ1-1	TGTGCCAGCTCCGAGTCCCGGGACACTGAAGCTTTCTTT	CASSESRDTEAFF
TRBV6-5	-	many	TRBJ1-5	TGTGCCAGCAGAGCAGGGGATCAGCCCCAGCATTTT	CASRAGDQPQHF
TRBV3-1	-	many	TRBJ1-6	TGTGCCAGCAGCCCAACCAATCAGTCACCCCTCCACTTT	CASSPTNQSPLHF
TRBV5-4	-	many	TRBJ2-1	TGTGCCAGCAGCTTGGTGGGGCGTATTTCCTACAATGAGCAGTTCTTC	CASSLVGRISYNEQFF
TRBV5-6	-	-	TRBJ1-1	TGTGCCAGCAGCTTGCAACATGAAGCTTTCTTT	CASSLQHEAFF
TRBV6-2/TRBV6-3	-	many	TRBJ2-3	TGTGCCAGCAGTTACTCGCTATTTACCGGCCTCACAGATACGCAGTATTTT	CASSYSLFTGLTDTQYF
TRBV5-1	-	many	TRBJ2-1	TGCGCCAGCAGCTTGGACCCCCCTGCCTATGAGCAGTTCTTC	CASSLDPPAYEQFF
TRBV11-2	TRBD1	-	TRBJ2-3	TGTGCCAGCAGCTCCCGGGGACAGGTAAAATTACCTGGCACAGATACGCAGTATTTT	CASSSRGQVKLPGTDTQYF
TRBV18	-	few	TRBJ2-3	TGTGCCAGCTCATCCGGGGGTATCACAGATACGCAGTATTTT	CASSSGGITDTQYF
TRBV14	-	few	TRBJ1-1	TGTGCCAGCAGCTCCAACCCCGTATGGGTGAACACTGAAGCTTTCTTT	CASSSNPVWVNTEAFF
TRBV7-2	TRBD1	few	TRBJ2-1	TGTGCCAGCAGCCGGACAGGGTCGGATCATGAGCAGTTCTTC	CASSRTGSDHEQFF
TRBV4-3	-	many	TRBJ2-3	TGCGCCAGCAGCCAAGATCGGAGAGATACGCAGTATTTT	CASSQDRRDTQYF
TRBV5-1	TRBD1	many	TRBJ1-1	TGCGCCAGCAGGCCGGGACAGGGAGATACTGAAGCTTTCTTT	CASRPGQGDTEAFF
TRBV5-4	-	-	TRBJ1-2	TGTGCCAGCAGCTTGGAACGGAGCTATGGCTACACCTTC	CASSLERSYGYTF
TRBV5-1	TRBD1	many	TRBJ1-2	TGCGCCAGCAGCTTGTACAGCGGGACAGCTAACTATGGCTACACCTTC	CASSLYSGTANYGYTF
TRBV12-3/TRBV12-4	-	-	TRBJ2-3	TGTGCCAGCAGTTTGACCCCAAGGCCAGATACGCAGTATTTT	CASSLTPRPDTQYF
TRBV5-1	-	many	TRBJ1-1	TGCGCCAGCAAACAGGCGATGAACACTGAAGCTTTCTTT	CASKQAMNTEAFF
TRBV2	TRBD1	many	TRBJ2-5	TGTGCCACTACAACTTTGGGACAGGGAGGAACCCAGTACTTC	CATTTLGQGGTQYF